A selection of T cell receptor beta chains follows, all from one sample in a study of T cells after yellow fever vaccination. TCRdb independently ran MiXCR on the 5' RACE reads; one entry per CDR3 protein. The sample comprises approximately 350,000 distinct CDR3 sequences, roughly 10% of which are singletons, and roughly 18% rests with the top ten. Sequenced material: PBMCs, taken on the day of the first yellow fever vaccination. These receptors were collected from a man between 18 and 29 years old who received the YFV17D yellow fever vaccine. CDR3s include the opening cysteine and the closing phenylalanine or tryptophan. The D gene is left open where the match is weak. Size is omitted from some rows. Given values are once, few, many or a class for expanded clones.

NA	NA	TRBV27	TRBJ2-5	TGTGCCAGCAGTTTATCGGGCCTTCTCAGGGAGACCCAGTACTTC	CASSLSGLLRETQYF
TRBD1	NA	TRBV7-2	TRBJ2-4	TGTGCCAGCAGCGTAGGCCGGACAGGGTCCCCCTACTTC	CASSVGRTGSPYF
NA	once	TRBV18	TRBJ2-7	TGTGCCAGCTCACCGGGCTCTGGACGGACCTACGAGCAGTACTTC	CASSPGSGRTYEQYF
NA	NA	TRBV3-1	TRBJ2-3	TGTGCCAGCAGCGCTAGCACAGATACGCAGTGTTTT	CASSASTDTQCF
TRBD1	few	TRBV20-1	TRBJ1-1	TGCAGTACGTACAGGGGCCGGGGCACTGAAGCTTTCTTT	CSTYRGRGTEAFF
NA	many	TRBV7-8	TRBJ2-5	TGTGCCAGCACCCAGCGGCGGGGAAAGACCCAGTACTTC	CASTQRRGKTQYF
TRBD2	NA	TRBV9	TRBJ2-3	TGTGCCAGCAGCGTGGGACAAGGACTAGCGGGGACAGATACGCAGTATTTT	CASSVGQGLAGTDTQYF
TRBD2	NA	TRBV4-2	TRBJ2-1	TGTGCCAGCAGCCAAGATGCCTCTAGCGGGGGTTACAATGAGCAGTTCTTC	CASSQDASSGGYNEQFF
TRBD2	NA	TRBV18	TRBJ2-1	TGTGCCAGCTCACCAGTTCCATTACGGGGACTAGAGAGGTACAATGAGCAGTTCTTC	CASSPVPLRGLERYNEQFF
NA	few	TRBV10-2	TRBJ1-2	TGCGCCAGTCTGGCCCTTGGTGGCTATGGCTACACCTTC	CASLALGGYGYTF
TRBD1	few	TRBV20-1	TRBJ2-1	TGCAGTGCTAGAACCGGGACAGGGGGCCGGATTTACAATGAGCAGTTCTTC	CSARTGTGGRIYNEQFF
NA	NA	TRBV4-3	TRBJ2-4	TGCGCCAGCAGCTCCGGACCTGTAGCCAAAAACATTCAGTACTTC	CASSSGPVAKNIQYF
NA	few	TRBV6-5	TRBJ2-5	TGTGCCAGCAGTTACTCCCGGACAGCCCCGGGCCCACAAGAGACCCAGTACTTC	CASSYSRTAPGPQETQYF
TRBD2	many	TRBV7-2	TRBJ2-5	TGTGCCAGCAGCTTAGTATTAGCGGGGGGTCCAGAGACCCAGTACTTC	CASSLVLAGGPETQYF
NA	NA	TRBV3-1	TRBJ2-3	TGTGCCAGCAGCCAAGGAAACTCCTGGCGCACAGATACGCAGTATTTT	CASSQGNSWRTDTQYF
NA	NA	TRBV16	TRBJ2-2	TGTGCCAGCAGCCAAGTCCGGTCGAACACCGGGGAGCTGTTTTTT	CASSQVRSNTGELFF
TRBD1	NA	TRBV10-3	TRBJ1-2	TGTGCCATCAGTCGCGTAGACAGGGCCTATGGCTACACCTTC	CAISRVDRAYGYTF
TRBD2	few	TRBV12-3/TRBV12-4	TRBJ2-2	TGTGCCAGCAGCCAAACCCCGGGAGGGACCGGGGAGCTGTTTTTT	CASSQTPGGTGELFF
TRBD1	few	TRBV11-2	TRBJ1-1	TGTGCCAGCAGCTCCGACCTCAAACCGGGACAGGGGGCTTGGATCACTGAAGCTTTCTTT	CASSSDLKPGQGAWITEAFF
NA	few	TRBV5-6	TRBJ1-4	TGTGCCAGCAGCTTTCTCACAGGGAAAACTAATGAAAAACTGTTTTTT	CASSFLTGKTNEKLFF
TRBD1	few	TRBV18	TRBJ1-2	TGTGCCAGCTCCCCGACGATTACAGGGGTAGGCGGCTACACCTTC	CASSPTITGVGGYTF
NA	NA	TRBV11-2	TRBJ2-5	TGTGCCAGCAGCTTAGTCCTCTCCGGGGGCGAGACCCAGTACTTC	CASSLVLSGGETQYF
TRBD2	NA	TRBV20-1	TRBJ2-5	TGCAGTTCCCGGACTAGCGGGGGCTTGGGAGAGACCCAGTACTTC	CSSRTSGGLGETQYF
NA	NA	TRBV7-2	TRBJ1-6	TGTGCCAGCAGCTTTAGCGGGGAGGCCCTCCACTTT	CASSFSGEALHF
NA	few	TRBV12-3/TRBV12-4	TRBJ1-1	TGTGCCAGCAGTTTACGAATAGGTTTTACTGAAGCTTTCTTT	CASSLRIGFTEAFF
NA	few	TRBV5-5	TRBJ2-7	TGTGCCAGCAGCCTAATCCGGGACCTCCTACCCTACGAGCAGTACTTC	CASSLIRDLLPYEQYF
NA	few	TRBV15	TRBJ2-1	TGTGCCACCAGCAGAGTAACCAGGGACAATGAGCAGTTCTTC	CATSRVTRDNEQFF
NA	few	TRBV18	TRBJ1-5	TGTGCCAGCTCACCACCGGGAGGGAATCAGCCCCAGCATTTT	CASSPPGGNQPQHF
NA	few	TRBV7-9	TRBJ1-6	TGTGCCAGCAGCCTAGCCGGGACACCGGTCTCACCCCTCCACTTT	CASSLAGTPVSPLHF
NA	NA	TRBV20-1	TRBJ2-1	TGCTGTGCTAGAGATAGAAGGGGGGGAAGCTACAATGAGCAGTTCTTC	CCARDRRGGSYNEQFF
NA	few	TRBV6-5	TRBJ1-2	TGTGCCAGCAGTTACCATCAAACAGCCGCTGAGGTTGGCTACACCTTC	CASSYHQTAAEVGYTF
NA	NA	TRBV5-1	TRBJ1-4	TGCGCCAGCAGCTTGGAGGGACGGTCGAATGAAAAACTGTTTTTT	CASSLEGRSNEKLFF
TRBD1	many	TRBV7-2	TRBJ1-4	TGTGCCAGCAGCCCAGGACAGGGGGGAAAACTGTTTTTT	CASSPGQGGKLFF
NA	NA	TRBV6-2/TRBV6-3	TRBJ1-2	TGTGCCAGCAACGAAGACAGGAGGGGCTACACCTTC	CASNEDRRGYTF
NA	many	TRBV5-1	TRBJ2-3	TGCGCCAGCAGCTTGGAGGGACAACACGCAGATACGCAGTATTTT	CASSLEGQHADTQYF
TRBD1	few	TRBV28	TRBJ1-2	TGTGCCAGCACCGTCCCGGGACAGGTTCGAGGGGCTAACTATGGCTACACCTTC	CASTVPGQVRGANYGYTF
NA	NA	TRBV7-8	TRBJ2-2	TGTGCCAGCAGCCCCCTATCTGCAGGGACCGGGGAGCTGTTTTTT	CASSPLSAGTGELFF
NA	few	TRBV5-1	TRBJ2-3	TGCGCCAGCAGCTTGGGGACACTAAGCACAGATACGCAGTATTTT	CASSLGTLSTDTQYF
NA	few	TRBV27	TRBJ1-1	TGTGCCAGCAGTTTAAGACAGAACATGAACACTGAAGCTTTCTTT	CASSLRQNMNTEAFF
NA	few	TRBV5-6	TRBJ2-3	TGTGCCAGCAGCTTGAGCAGGGGGGGAGATACGCAGTATTTT	CASSLSRGGDTQYF
TRBD1	NA	TRBV11-3	TRBJ2-1	TGTGCCAGCAGCTCGGGACAGGGAACCTACAATGAGCAGTTCTTC	CASSSGQGTYNEQFF
NA	few	TRBV2	TRBJ2-5	TGTGCCAGCAGTGAATCGGGGCACGAGGGGGAGACCCAGTACTTC	CASSESGHEGETQYF
TRBD1	NA	TRBV6-2/TRBV6-3	TRBJ2-1	TGTGCCAGCAGGGGGACAGGGGCGTCCAATGAGCAGTTCTTC	CASRGTGASNEQFF
TRBD2	many	TRBV12-3/TRBV12-4	TRBJ2-1	TGTGCCAGCAAAGGACTAGCGGACACGAGCTCCTACAATGAGCAGTTCTTC	CASKGLADTSSYNEQFF
NA	NA	TRBV6-4	TRBJ2-3	TGTGCCAGCAGTGACCTACTCGGCGATACGCAGTATTTT	CASSDLLGDTQYF
NA	NA	TRBV18	TRBJ2-5	TGTGCCAGCTCACCGACTAGAGGTGTTGAGACCCAGTACTTC	CASSPTRGVETQYF
NA	NA	TRBV7-6	TRBJ1-1	TGTGCCAGCAGCTTAGCGCGAGGGGACCCTGAAGCTTTCTTT	CASSLARGDPEAFF
TRBD2	few	TRBV20-1	TRBJ2-3	TGCAGTGCCAACTCGCGGGGGGGCGTGGATACGCAGTATTTT	CSANSRGGVDTQYF
NA	few	TRBV5-1	TRBJ2-3	TGCGCCAGCAGCTTGACCCAATTGTCCACAGATACGCAGTATTTT	CASSLTQLSTDTQYF
NA	NA	TRBV19	TRBJ1-5	TGTGCCAGTACGGAACGCAATCAGCCCCAGCATTTT	CASTERNQPQHF
TRBD2	few	TRBV5-4	TRBJ2-5	TGTGCCAGCAGCCGAAGCGGGAGGTACCAAGAGACCCAGTACTTC	CASSRSGRYQETQYF
NA	few	TRBV6-2/TRBV6-3	TRBJ1-6	TGTGCCAGGGGGCGGCGAGTCAAGAGAAGCTCCTATAATTCACCCCTCCACTTT	CARGRRVKRSSYNSPLHF
NA	NA	TRBV6-2/TRBV6-3	TRBJ2-1	TGTGCCAGCAGCGAGACTTACTTCTCCTACAATGAGCAGTTCTTC	CASSETYFSYNEQFF
TRBD2	few	TRBV9	TRBJ2-3	TGTGCCAGCAGCCCCAAGACTAGCGGGGTGATAGATACGCAGTATTTT	CASSPKTSGVIDTQYF
NA	many	TRBV7-2	TRBJ1-5	TGTGCCAGCAGCTTATTAAGAGGGGTCAATCAGCCCCAGCATTTT	CASSLLRGVNQPQHF